A single sample gave rise to the 21 T cell receptor beta chains below, sequenced in a study of blood T cells in healthy people across ages. Together with a sample-barcoded 5' primer, a J-beta primer mix was included in a second PCR lasting roughly 6 to 12 cycles. TCRdb re-derived calls from the 5' RACE reads in MiXCR, one entry per CDR3 protein. The data show 600,000 to 800,000 distinct CDR3 sequences, under 65% seen once. The sequencing input was blood. Every receptor here comes from a woman aged 80 or older in good health.

On this clonotype: Possible read error: a much larger clone is one base away. The rearrangement uses TRBV13 and TRBJ1-2, with D unclear. CDR1 is PRHDT and CDR2 is FYEKMQ in the germline V gene (reference sequence). The CDR3 is 12 residues long. CDR3 protein: CASSTPNHGYTF. In DNA form, the CDR3 reads TGTGCCAGCAGCACTCCTAACCATGGCTACACCTTC.

V usage is TRBV28 and J usage is TRBJ2-7, with D perhaps matching TRBD2 (5 bases). V was trimmed by 2 bases and J by 5 bases, leaving 13 bases between them. The germline gives CDR1 MDHEN, CDR2 SYDVKM. The CDR3 contains 14 residues. The CDR3 nucleotides are TGTGCCAGCAGTTTAGCCGGGAACGGCGACGAGCAGTACTTC. Amino acids: CASSLAGNGDEQYF.

To note about this clonotype: Since a much larger clone is just one base distant, this may be a read error. The CDR3 DNA reads as TGTGCCAGCAGTGTAGAGGGGGGGACCGTTTCAAATACGCAGTATTTT. Protein: CASSVEGGTVSNTQYF. The chain couples TRBV2 to TRBJ2-3; D might be TRBD2 (7 bases). Germline loops: CDR1 SNHLY, CDR2 FYNNEI. Trimming pared 4 bases from V and 7 bases from J, leaving 21 bases between. The CDR3 spans 16 residues. Filled out from reference TRBV2 and TRBJ2-3, the complete variable domain reads EPEVTQTPSHQVTQMGQEVILRCVPISNHLYFYWYRQILGQKVEFLVSFYNNEISEKSEIFDDQFSVERPDGSNFTLKIRSTKLEDSAMYFCASSVEGGTVSNTQYFGPGTRLTVL.

Ten or more counts support this clonotype. This chain links TRBV18 with TRBJ2-3; TRBD2 matches 12 bases. After removal of 3 bases from V and 2 bases from J, the junction contained 9 bases not matched to a gene. The CDR3 spans 18 residues. Per the germline V gene, CDR1 is KGHSH and CDR2 is LQKENI. The CDR3 DNA reads as TGTGCCAGCTCACCCAAGACTAGCGGGAGTTTACCCACAGATACGCAGTATTTT. Translating it yields CASSPKTSGSLPTDTQYF.

The J gene is TRBJ2-5, the V gene TRBV5-6; 8 bases are a match to TRBD1. CDR1 SGHDT and CDR2 YYEEEE come from the germline V gene. CDR3 length: 15 amino acids. The J segment lost 5 bases and the V segment lost 5 bases, leaving 11 bases of the junction unmatched. In DNA, the CDR3 is TGTGCCAGCAGGATCCGAGACAGGGGTATGGAGACCCAGTACTTC. This sequence encodes CASRIRDRGMETQYF.

This clonotype was counted between two and nine times. The chain has TRBV4-1 and TRBJ1-1; D is possibly TRBD1 (6 bases). This CDR3 is 15 amino acids long. Trimming removed 0 bases at V and 1 base at J, with 9 bases between. Germline values: CDR1 MGHRA, CDR2 YSYEKL. The CDR3 DNA follows: TGCGCCAGCAGCCAAGATGGGGGCCGGAACACTGAAGCTTTCTTT. Translated: CASSQDGGRNTEAFF.

V usage is TRBV20-1 and J usage is TRBJ1-3; 9 bases are a match to TRBD1. Germline V gene data show CDR1 as DFQATT and CDR2 as SNEGSKA (reference sequence). This CDR3 is 16 amino acids long. The V and J ends lost 6 bases and 1 base, in that order; junction bases with no gene match: 10. CDR3 DNA sequence: TGCAGTGCCTCGGGGACAGGGATTATTTCTGGAAACACCATATATTTT. The encoded protein is CSASGTGIISGNTIYF.

This clonotype was recorded at least ten times. V gene TRBV6-1 combines with J gene TRBJ2-1, with D unresolved. The germline gives CDR1 MNHNS, CDR2 SASEGT. The CDR3 is made up of 12 amino acids. With 6 bases removed from V and 7 bases from J, the gap between germline ends came to 10 bases. The CDR3 DNA sequence: TGTGCCAGCAGCTTTAGTCAAAATGAGCAGTTCTTC. Protein: CASSFSQNEQFF.

This clonotype is a singleton in its sample. It may be a read error: a sequence one base away is much more abundant. This chain uses TRBV20-1 with TRBJ2-7, with TRBD2 identical over 7 bases. The ends lost 6 bases at V and 7 bases at J; junction bases unmatched: 12. The CDR3 length is 13 residues. CDR1 and CDR2 from the germline V gene are DFQATT and SNEGSKA (reference sequence). CDR3 protein: CSAPGLVSNEQYF. CDR3 sequence (DNA): TGCAGTGCACCCGGACTAGTGTCCAATGAGCAGTACTTC.

The chain combines TRBV29-1 with TRBJ1-2; 8 positions agree with TRBD1. The CDR3 runs 12 residues. With 8 bases clipped from V and 6 bases from J, the junction kept 8 bases outside the gene matches. Germline CDR1 and CDR2: SQVTM and ANQGSEA. CDR3 nucleotides: TGCAGCATTACCGGGACAGGAGATGGCTACACCTTC. Translating it yields CSITGTGDGYTF.

This clonotype was seen only a few times. This chain links TRBV29-1 with TRBJ2-5; unclear D gene. The germline V gene has CDR1 SQVTM and CDR2 ANQGSEA. CDR3 length: 11 residues. The V and J ends lost 8 bases and 3 bases respectively, with 10 bases between them. The CDR3 loop reads CSLPPKETQYF. For the CDR3, the DNA is TGCAGCCTCCCCCCGAAAGAGACCCAGTACTTC.

The rearrangement joins TRBV20-1 to TRBJ2-3; D is perhaps TRBD1 (6 bases). Germline lookup yields CDR1 DFQATT and CDR2 SNEGSKA (reference sequence). This CDR3 is built from 15 residues. V lost 6 bases to trimming and J lost 2 bases, with 18 bases between them. In DNA, the CDR3 is TGCAGTGCACAGGCCGCCAGGGGACCCACAGATACGCAGTATTTT. Protein product: CSAQAARGPTDTQYF.

The CDR3 bases are TGTGCCAGTACCGCGGGAAGGTACCAAGAGACCCAGTACTTC. As protein: CASTAGRYQETQYF. The V and J genes are TRBV2 and TRBJ2-5, with a weak D call TRBD2 (6 bases). Germline CDR1 SNHLY, CDR2 FYNNEI. The CDR3 has 14 amino acids. Trimming removed 9 bases at V and 0 bases at J, with 14 bases between.

The sample holds many counts of this clonotype. The chain carries TRBV28 and TRBJ2-7, with 7 nucleotides matching TRBD1. From germline, CDR1 is MDHEN and CDR2 SYDVKM. Losses at the gene ends were 3 bases for V and 2 bases for J; bases not matched to a gene: 13. The CDR3 has 17 amino acids. The CDR3 sequence: CASSLSLGGLGTYEQYF. CDR3 DNA: TGTGCCAGCAGTTTGAGCTTAGGGGGCCTAGGGACCTACGAGCAGTACTTC. Filled out from reference TRBV28 and TRBJ2-7, the complete variable domain reads DVKVTQSSRYLVKRTGEKVFLECVQDMDHENMFWYRQDPGLGLRLIYFSYDVKMKEKGDIPEGYSVSREKKERFSLILESASTNQTSMYLCASSLSLGGLGTYEQYFGPGTRLTVT.

As to this clonotype: This could be a read error, since a much larger clone is one nucleotide away. This chain joins TRBV5-1 and TRBJ2-4; D is ambiguous. The V gene's germline CDR1 is SGHRS and CDR2 YFSETQ. The CDR3 contains 14 residues. Trimming left V 0 bases short and J 9 bases short, with 13 bases between. The CDR3 nucleotides are TGCGCCAGCAGCTTGGAAGTAGGGTGGACCATTCAGTACTTC. Encoded protein: CASSLEVGWTIQYF.

The V gene is TRBV25-1, the J gene TRBJ2-7; D uncertain. Germline assignment: CDR1 MGHDK and CDR2 SYGVNS. The CDR3 sequence is 14 residues long. Trimming stripped 3 bases from V and 0 bases from J, with 9 bases between. As DNA, the CDR3 is TGTGCCAGCAGTGAGGCCCCGCTCTCCTACGAGCAGTACTTC. Amino acid sequence: CASSEAPLSYEQYF.

The chain employs TRBV30 and TRBJ2-7; TRBD1 is a possible D gene (6 bases). Germline-derived CDR1 and CDR2 are GTSNPN and SVGIG (reference sequence). The CDR3 totals 13 residues. Between the trimmed V and J ends, which lost 2 bases and 0 bases, there was a span of 8 bases. The CDR3 DNA sequence: TGTGCCTGGAGTCAGGACAGCTCCTACGAGCAGTACTTC. Its translation is CAWSQDSSYEQYF.

This clonotype was picked up many times. This rearrangement joins TRBV29-1 to TRBJ1-2; 9 bases align to TRBD1. Germline-derived CDR1 and CDR2 are SQVTM and ANQGSEA. This CDR3 comprises 14 residues. Losses at the gene ends were 3 bases for V and 7 bases for J; bases not matched to a gene: 9. CDR3 in amino acids: CSVDPRQGEVGYTF. In DNA form, the CDR3 reads TGCAGCGTTGACCCGAGACAGGGGGAGGTTGGCTACACCTTC.

This clonotype has just a few counts. CDR3 sequence reads: CSAPEQGDYGYTF. The CDR3 bases are TGCAGTGCTCCTGAACAGGGGGACTATGGCTACACCTTC. The chain combines TRBV20-1 with TRBJ1-2, with 8 positions matching TRBD1. V gave up 5 bases and J gave up 3 bases; unmatched junction bases: 5. The CDR3 extends over 13 amino acids. The germline CDR1 and CDR2 sequences are DFQATT and SNEGSKA (reference sequence).

Many counts were recorded for this clonotype. The gene calls are TRBV5-1 and TRBJ2-1; TRBD2 might be the D (6 bases). With 6 bases removed from V and 8 bases from J, the gap between germline ends came to 18 bases. Germline assignment: CDR1 SGHRS and CDR2 YFSETQ. This CDR3 has 14 amino acids. Here the CDR3 DNA reads TGCGCCAGCACCACCCACGGTTCGGGGGATGAGCAGTTCTTC. Amino acid sequence: CASTTHGSGDEQFF.

The chain combines TRBV5-1 with TRBJ1-4; the match to TRBD1 covers 9 bases. CDR1 SGHRS and CDR2 YFSETQ come from the germline V gene. The CDR3 contains 17 residues. V gave up 0 bases and J gave up 5 bases; unmatched junction bases: 8. CDR3 nucleotide sequence: TGCGCCAGCAGCTTGGGGCTTCGAGGGACAGGGAATGAAAAACTGTTTTTT. It encodes CASSLGLRGTGNEKLFF. The full variable domain, rest sourced from reference TRBV5-1 and TRBJ1-4, is KAGVTQTPRYLIKTRGQQVTLSCSPISGHRSVSWYQQTPGQGLQFLFEYFSETQRNKGNFPGRFSGRQFSNSRSEMNVSTLELGDSALYLCASSLGLRGTGNEKLFFGSGTQLSVL.